This T cell receptor (beta chain) was observed in a study of shared clonotypes between healthy human individuals. The germline V gene has CDR1 SGHTA and CDR2 FQGNSA. The J segment lost 4 bases and the V segment lost 8 bases, leaving 12 bases of the junction unmatched. The CDR3 loop spans 15 amino acids. Some clones are missing from TCRdb's copy, which holds only in-frame ones; the method was immunoSEQ multiplex PCR. The table has roughly 2,300,000 clones, approximately 90% seen once; the top ten hold approximately 0.41%. The rearrangement uses TRBV7-2 and TRBJ2-5, with 8 bases fitting TRBD2. Input material: naive CD4+ T cells from PBMCs. Documented subset: CD45RA+ positively selected. This TCR came from a man younger than 35 in good health. Some clones in this sample may be carry-over from other donors' samples. CDR3 residues: CASREGGRLGETQYF. The CDR3 DNA sequence: TGTGCCAGCCGGGAGGGGGGGCGCCTCGGAGAGACCCAGTACTTC.